These 21 T cell receptor beta chains came from one sample sequenced in a study of blood T cell repertoires in COVID-19. Measured with immunoSEQ multiplex PCR; TCRdb has only the in-frame clones, and not every one. The profile shows approximately 280,000 clones, 75% to 90% of them singletons. Sequenced sample: peripheral blood. Receptors originate from a middle-aged man with acute or convalescent COVID-19.

The chain's CDR3 is CASSTQVADSYEQYF. CDR3 nucleotides: TGTGCCAGCAGTACCCAGGTGGCTGACTCCTACGAGCAGTACTTC. V usage is TRBV6-5 and J usage is TRBJ2-7; D uncertain. Germline assignment: CDR1 MNHEY and CDR2 SVGAGI. The CDR3 is made up of 15 amino acids. Between the trimmed V and J ends, which lost 5 bases and 0 bases, there was a span of 14 bases.

This chain joins TRBV9 and TRBJ2-7; 8 bases align to TRBD1. Germline loops: CDR1 SGDLS, CDR2 YYNGEE. This CDR3 is built from 15 residues. The V segment lost 3 bases and the J segment 1 base; nucleotides outside the gene matches: 6. This CDR3 reads CASSARGQGSYEQYF. The CDR3 DNA is TGTGCCAGCAGCGCACGTGGACAGGGTTCCTACGAGCAGTACTTC.

Of note for this clone: A junction boundary mismatches the germline segment, possibly from a read error. This rearrangement joins TRBV7-7 to TRBJ1-2; TRBD1 agrees at 9 bases. Germline loops: CDR1 SSHAT, CDR2 FNYEAQ (reference sequence). This CDR3 comprises 14 residues. CDR3 protein: CASSHTGGGWGYTF. The CDR3 region has the DNA TGTGCTAGCAGCCATACAGGGGGCGGGTGGGGCTACACCTTC.

This chain uses TRBV5-1 with TRBJ2-3, with 8 bases lining up with TRBD2. V trimming: 2 bases; J trimming: 0 bases; junction bases outside the gene matches: 8. The CDR3 is 17 amino acids. The germline V gene encodes CDR1 SGHRS and CDR2 YFSETQ. The CDR3 reads CASSFGQLAVSTDTQYF. The CDR3 nucleotides read TGCGCCAGCAGCTTTGGCCAACTAGCGGTTAGCACAGATACGCAGTATTTT.

V gene TRBV6-5 combines with J gene TRBJ1-4, with TRBD1 as a possible D gene (5 bases). The CDR3 totals 16 residues. Germline V lookup: CDR1 MNHEY, CDR2 SVGAGI. V shed 0 bases and J shed 3 bases, with 11 bases lying between them. The chain's CDR3 is CASSYSGWGANEKLFF. In DNA, the CDR3 is TGTGCCAGCAGTTACTCGGGATGGGGGGCTAATGAAAAACTGTTTTTT.

The chain couples TRBV3-1 (or the pseudogene TRBV3-2) to TRBJ1-1; TRBD1 matches 7 bases. This CDR3 comprises 13 residues. Germline V CDR1 and CDR2: LGHDT, YNNKEL (reference sequence). The J segment lost 4 bases and the V segment lost 4 bases, leaving 3 bases of the junction unmatched. The CDR3 loop is CASSPGTATEAFF. Written as DNA, the CDR3 is TGTGCCAGCAGCCCGGGGACAGCCACTGAAGCTTTCTTT.

V and J are TRBV7-9 and TRBJ1-4; unclear D gene. The CDR3 is made up of 16 amino acids. Trimming removed 1 base from V and 6 bases from J, with 15 bases in between. Germline CDR1 and CDR2: SEHNR and FQNEAQ (reference sequence). The CDR3 sequence is CASSLGGPAGDEKLFF. In DNA form, the CDR3 reads TGTGCCAGCAGCTTAGGCGGGCCGGCAGGTGATGAAAAACTGTTTTTT.

About this clone: The same CDR3 is also encoded by other DNA sequences in this sample. The chain couples TRBV5-1 to TRBJ2-5; a possible D gene is TRBD1 (6 bases). The germline V and J ends were trimmed by 5 bases and 1 base, with 12 bases remaining between them. Germline V lookup: CDR1 SGHRS, CDR2 YFSETQ. This CDR3 has 14 residues. Here the CDR3 reads CASSFGQPQETQYF. The CDR3 DNA sequence: TGCGCCAGCAGTTTCGGACAGCCCCAAGAGACCCAGTACTTC.

V gene TRBV10-1 combines with J gene TRBJ2-1, with 12 bases aligning to TRBD2. The trim removed 4 bases at V and 7 bases at J, leaving 11 bases unmatched. CDR3 length equals 17 residues. Germline V gene sequence: CDR1 WNHNN, CDR2 SYGVQD (reference sequence). CDR3 bases: TGCGCCAGCAGTGCGACCGGGACTAGCGGGCGGGGTAATGAGCAGTTCTTC. It codes for CASSATGTSGRGNEQFF.

DNA of the CDR3: TGTGCCACCAAGGGACAGGGGGATGGCAATCAGCCCCAGCATTTT. It encodes CATKGQGDGNQPQHF. This chain links TRBV10-3 with TRBJ1-5; the match to TRBD1 covers 11 bases. CDR1 ENHRY and CDR2 SYGVKD come from the germline V gene. V lost 10 bases to trimming and J lost 2 bases; unmatched junction nucleotides: 7. This CDR3 contains 15 residues.

The rearrangement uses TRBV7-3 and TRBJ2-1; the match to TRBD1 covers 7 bases. The CDR3 sequence is 13 residues long. Losses at the gene ends were 5 bases for V and 4 bases for J; bases not matched to a gene: 2. Germline assignment: CDR1 SGHTA and CDR2 FQGTGA. CDR3 protein: CASSQTGYNEQFF. The CDR3, as DNA: TGTGCCAGCAGCCAGACAGGGTACAATGAGCAGTTCTTC.

V gene TRBV30 combines with J gene TRBJ2-6; D unclear. Per germline, CDR1 GTSNPN and CDR2 SVGIG (reference sequence). V was cut by 5 bases and J by 3 bases, with 11 bases left in between. This CDR3 contains 14 residues. CDR3 nucleotide sequence: TGTGCCTGGGGCGATAGTATTGGGGCCAACGTCCTGACTTTC. Its translation is CAWGDSIGANVLTF.

The J gene is TRBJ1-1, the V gene TRBV7-9; D remains unclear. Germline V gene data show CDR1 as SEHNR and CDR2 as FQNEAQ (reference sequence). Trimming shortened V by 5 bases and J by 3 bases, and 10 bases separated the two germline ends. The CDR3 consists of 13 residues. The CDR3 nucleotides read TGTGCCAGCAGCAGCCAGCGGGACACTGAAGCTTTCTTT. This encodes CASSSQRDTEAFF. The whole variable domain, remainder taken from reference TRBV7-9 and TRBJ1-1, is DTGVSQNPRHKITKRGQNVTFRCDPISEHNRLYWYRQTLGQGPEFLTYFQNEAQLEKSRLLSDRFSAERPKGSFSTLEIQRTEQGDSAMYLCASSSQRDTEAFFGQGTRLTVV.

The rearrangement joins TRBV19 to TRBJ1-4; 7 bases align to TRBD1. Germline lookup yields CDR1 LNHDA and CDR2 SQIVND (reference sequence). Trimming cost V 6 bases and J 4 bases; bases outside gene matches: 5. This CDR3 comprises 14 residues. The CDR3 spells CASRKGQLNEKLFF. The CDR3 DNA reads as TGTGCCAGTAGGAAGGGACAGCTTAATGAAAAACTGTTTTTT.

J is TRBJ1-2 and V is TRBV28; tentatively, D is TRBD1 (5 bases). This CDR3 contains 12 residues. V lost 6 bases and J 4 bases, leaving 9 bases between the germline ends. Looked up from germline, CDR1 is MDHEN and CDR2 is SYDVKM. This CDR3 reads CASSADSYGYTF. CDR3 sequence (DNA): TGTGCCAGCAGCGCCGACAGCTATGGCTACACCTTC.

CDR3 sequence: CASSPAGGAVSPLHF. The CDR3 DNA follows: TGTGCCAGCAGCCCCGCCGGGGGGGCAGTCTCACCCCTCCACTTT. V is TRBV7-3 and J is TRBJ1-6, with a weak D call TRBD1 (6 bases). The CDR3 runs 15 residues. Germline V gene lookup returns CDR1 SGHTA and CDR2 FQGTGA. V was pared by 5 bases and J by 10 bases, with 18 bases between. Full variable domain (outside the CDR3, taken from reference TRBV7-3 and TRBJ1-6): GAGVSQTPSNKVTEKGKYVELRCDPISGHTALYWYRQSLGQGPEFLIYFQGTGAADDSGLPNDRFFAVRPEGSVSTLKIQRTERGDSAVYLCASSPAGGAVSPLHFGNGTRLTVT.

In this sample, this clone turned up once. The chain carries TRBV7-3 and TRBJ1-6; D is uncertain. The germline V gene encodes CDR1 SGHTA and CDR2 FQGTGA. Deletions cut 3 bases from V and 7 bases from J, with 7 bases between. This CDR3 contains 13 residues. CDR3 sequence reads: CASSLWQNSPLHF. CDR3 sequence (DNA): TGTGCCAGCAGCTTGTGGCAAAATTCACCCCTCCACTTT.

The gene calls are TRBV14 and TRBJ1-2; 9 bases are shared with TRBD1. The V gene's germline CDR1 is SGHDN and CDR2 FVKESK. With V trimmed by 4 bases and J by 14 bases, 8 bases remained unmatched. The CDR3 sequence is 12 residues long. CDR3 amino acids: CASSPRTGAGTF. The DNA of the CDR3 is TGTGCCAGCAGCCCCCGGACAGGGGCTGGTACCTTC.

The chain couples TRBV6-1 to TRBJ2-1; D ambiguous. V lost 6 bases, J lost 5 bases, and 11 bases lay in between. From germline, CDR1 is MNHNS and CDR2 SASEGT. The CDR3 totals 13 residues. The CDR3 spells CASRRNYDNEQFF. The CDR3 nucleotides read TGTGCCAGCAGGCGGAATTATGACAATGAGCAGTTCTTC.

This chain uses TRBV13 with TRBJ2-3; TRBD2 matches at 8 bases. The CDR3 is 16 residues long. Germline CDR1 is PRHDT and CDR2 is FYEKMQ (reference sequence). Trimming removed 0 bases from V and 1 base from J; junction bases left unmatched: 3. The CDR3 bases are TGTGCCAGCAGCTTAGGTATTAGCGGGGGCACAGATACGCAGTATTTT. This codes for CASSLGISGGTDTQYF.

J is TRBJ1-3 and V is TRBV6-5; D gene ambiguous. V dropped 4 bases and J dropped 0 bases, with 7 bases sitting between them. The CDR3 contains 14 residues. Germline CDR1 is MNHEY and CDR2 is SVGAGI. The CDR3 protein is CASSSTNSGNTIYF. For the CDR3, the DNA is TGTGCCAGCAGTTCCACTAACTCTGGAAACACCATATATTTT.